These T cell receptor beta chains were read from a single sample in a study of CD8+ T cells in alopecia areata. The repertoire was sequenced with immunoSEQ multiplex PCR; TCRdb's copy has only in-frame clones and lacks some. The table has roughly 150,000 clones, around 57% seen once; the top ten hold around 4.8%. The sample taken for sequencing was CD4+ T cells sorted from blood. These receptors were obtained from a human donor in good health. Both conserved end residues are part of each CDR3. The D gene is left open where the match is weak. Size is omitted from some rows. Given values are once, few, many or a class for expanded clones.

V gene: TRBV28; D gene: TRBD2; J gene: TRBJ2-2; clone size: few; CDR3 protein: CASSSPAGVGGELFF; CDR3 DNA: TGTGCCAGCAGCTCTCCGGCGGGAGTGGGCGGGGAGCTGTTTTTT
V gene: TRBV29-1; D gene: NA; J gene: TRBJ1-1; clone size: NA; CDR3 protein: CSVRGEVAFF; CDR3 DNA: TGCAGCGTTAGGGGCGAAGTAGCTTTCTTT
V gene: TRBV29-1; D gene: NA; J gene: TRBJ2-7; clone size: NA; CDR3 protein: CSAASDRTYEQYF; CDR3 DNA: TGCAGCGCTGCCTCCGACAGAACCTACGAGCAGTACTTC
V gene: TRBV5-1; D gene: NA; J gene: TRBJ2-7; clone size: NA; CDR3 protein: CASSLVPYEQYF; CDR3 DNA: TGCGCCAGCAGCTTGGTACCCTACGAGCAGTACTTC
V gene: TRBV7-9; D gene: NA; J gene: TRBJ2-5; clone size: NA; CDR3 protein: CASSQTYQETQYF; CDR3 DNA: TGTGCCAGCAGCCAGACATACCAAGAGACCCAGTACTTC
V gene: TRBV9; D gene: TRBD2; J gene: TRBJ2-5; clone size: NA; CDR3 protein: CASSEGLFRETQYF; CDR3 DNA: TGTGCCAGCAGCGAGGGACTATTTAGGGAGACCCAGTACTTC
V gene: TRBV30; D gene: NA; J gene: TRBJ2-7; clone size: once; CDR3 protein: CAWTSRDTGYEQYF; CDR3 DNA: TGTGCCTGGACGAGCCGGGACACGGGCTACGAGCAGTACTTC
V gene: TRBV29-1; D gene: NA; J gene: TRBJ1-1; clone size: NA; CDR3 protein: CSVSNTEAFF; CDR3 DNA: TGCAGCGTTTCGAACACTGAAGCTTTCTTT
V gene: TRBV10-2; D gene: NA; J gene: TRBJ1-4; clone size: NA; CDR3 protein: CASRDERKGSNEKLFF; CDR3 DNA: TGCGCCAGCAGGGACGAACGCAAGGGGTCTAATGAAAAACTGTTTTTT
V gene: TRBV5-1; D gene: NA; J gene: TRBJ2-7; clone size: once; CDR3 protein: CASSSGRSTPYEQYF; CDR3 DNA: TGCGCCAGCAGTTCGGGGAGGAGTACGCCCTACGAGCAGTACTTC